The T cell receptor (beta chain) under discussion was sequenced for a study of blood T cell repertoires in COVID-19. CDR1 SGHRS and CDR2 YFSETQ come from the germline V gene. V lost 5 bases, J lost 4 bases, and 10 bases stayed unmatched. The CDR3 loop spans 16 amino acids. Recovered Cohort 3 donors showed two negative PCRs, clearance, or symptom resolution. Per the study methods: It was from reference gene primer amplification that nucleated cell counts were estimated. Libraries were prepared by immunoSEQ multiplex PCR; TCRdb keeps only in-frame clonotypes and omits some of them. V and J calls and clone size are given by that table; D and trimming were obtained from the DNA. Of approximately 300,000 clones in the sample, approximately 92% are singletons; the top ten hold about a fifth.

Sample: PBMCs or T cells enriched from blood (not recorded which). The source is a woman aged 25 to 39 who had recovered from COVID-19. The V and J genes are TRBV5-1 and TRBJ1-3; the match to TRBD1 covers 9 bases. CDR3: CASSPLTGGSGNTIYF. The DNA of the CDR3 is TGCGCCAGCAGTCCCCTGACAGGGGGTTCGGGAAACACCATATATTTT.